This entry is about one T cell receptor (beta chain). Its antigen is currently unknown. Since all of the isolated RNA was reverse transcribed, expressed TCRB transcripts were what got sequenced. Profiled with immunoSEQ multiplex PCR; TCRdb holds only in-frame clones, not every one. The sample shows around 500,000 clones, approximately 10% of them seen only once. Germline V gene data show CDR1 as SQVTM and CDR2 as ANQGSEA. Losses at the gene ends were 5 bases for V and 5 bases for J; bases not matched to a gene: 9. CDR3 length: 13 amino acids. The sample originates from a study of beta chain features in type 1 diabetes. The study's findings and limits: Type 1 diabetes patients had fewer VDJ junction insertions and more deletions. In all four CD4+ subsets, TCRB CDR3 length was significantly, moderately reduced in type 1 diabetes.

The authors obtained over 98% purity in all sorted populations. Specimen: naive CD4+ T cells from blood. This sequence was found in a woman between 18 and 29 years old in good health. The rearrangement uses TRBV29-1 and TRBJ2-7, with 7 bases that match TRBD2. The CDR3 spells CSVCGRARNEQYF. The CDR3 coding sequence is TGCAGCGTTTGTGGGAGGGCCCGGAACGAGCAGTACTTC.